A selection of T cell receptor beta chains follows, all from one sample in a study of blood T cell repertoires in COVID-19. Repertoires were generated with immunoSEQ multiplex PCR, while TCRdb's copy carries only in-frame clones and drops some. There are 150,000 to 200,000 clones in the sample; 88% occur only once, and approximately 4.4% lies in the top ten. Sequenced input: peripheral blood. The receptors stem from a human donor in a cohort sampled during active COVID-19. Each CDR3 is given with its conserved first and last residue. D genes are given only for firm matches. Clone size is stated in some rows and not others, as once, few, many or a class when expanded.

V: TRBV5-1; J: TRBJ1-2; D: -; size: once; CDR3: CASGDFLGYTF; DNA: TGCGCCAGCGGCGACTTTTTGGGCTACACCTTC
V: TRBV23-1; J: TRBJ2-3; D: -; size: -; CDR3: CASSQPGGPGGAADTQYF; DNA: TGCGCCAGCAGTCAGCCGGGGGGCCCAGGGGGCGCGGCAGATACGCAGTATTTT
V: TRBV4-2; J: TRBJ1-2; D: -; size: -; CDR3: CASSLTQSESYGYTF; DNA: TGTGCCAGCAGCCTCACACAAAGCGAGTCCTATGGCTACACCTTC
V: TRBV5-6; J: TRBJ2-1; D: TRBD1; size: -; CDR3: CASSPVGDRGLYGQFF; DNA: TGTGCCAGCAGCCCTGTGGGGGACAGGGGACTGTATGGGCAGTTCTTC
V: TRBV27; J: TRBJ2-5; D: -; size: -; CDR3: CASRRTGTKETQYF; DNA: TGTGCCAGCAGACGAACCGGGACAAAAGAGACCCAGTACTTC
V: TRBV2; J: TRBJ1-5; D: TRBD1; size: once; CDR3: CASSELGTGGQPQHF; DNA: TGTGCCAGCAGTGAACTCGGGACAGGGGGGCAGCCCCAGCATTTT
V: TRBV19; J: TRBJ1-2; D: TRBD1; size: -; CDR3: CASSQDRNYGYTF; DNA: TGTGCCAGTAGCCAGGACAGGAACTATGGCTACACCTTC
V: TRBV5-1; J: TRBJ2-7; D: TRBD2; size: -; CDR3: CASSLVGREDYEQYF; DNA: TGCGCCAGCAGCTTGGTAGGCCGGGAGGACTACGAGCAGTACTTC
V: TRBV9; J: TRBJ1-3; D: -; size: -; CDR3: CASSVVGDSGNTIYF; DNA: TGTGCCAGCAGCGTAGTTGGAGACTCTGGAAACACCATATATTTT
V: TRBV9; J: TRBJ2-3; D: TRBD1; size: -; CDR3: CASSRQGSLTDTQYF; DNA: TGTGCCAGCAGTCGACAGGGAAGTCTCACAGATACGCAGTATTTT
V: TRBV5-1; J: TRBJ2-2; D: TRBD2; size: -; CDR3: CASSWGLADTGELFF; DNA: TGCGCCAGCAGCTGGGGACTAGCGGACACCGGGGAGCTGTTTTTT
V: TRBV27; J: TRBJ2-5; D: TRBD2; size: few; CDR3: CASSSGRRETQYF; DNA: TGTGCCAGCAGTAGCGGGAGGCGAGAGACCCAGTACTTC
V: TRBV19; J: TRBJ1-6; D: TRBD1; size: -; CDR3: CASSMASNRGNSPLHF; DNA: TGTGCCAGTAGTATGGCTTCGAACAGGGGGAATTCACCCCTCCACTTT